This record concerns one T cell receptor (beta chain) sequence. The sample originates from a study of blood T cell repertoires in COVID-19. Authors' data handling: Using reference gene primer amplification, nucleated cell counts were estimated. The repertoire was sequenced with immunoSEQ multiplex PCR; TCRdb's copy has only in-frame clones and lacks some. That table gives V, J and clone size, and the DNA gave D and trimming. Found here are tens of thousands of clones, roughly 90% of them singletons; the top ten hold 27%. The ends lost 6 bases at V and 6 bases at J; junction bases unmatched: 5. The CDR3 runs 13 residues. Looked up from germline, CDR1 is WNHNN and CDR2 is SYGVQD (reference sequence).

The sequence was obtained from a man aged 45-60 years with active or convalescent COVID-19. This chain connects TRBV10-1 to TRBJ2-7, with TRBD1 matching 10 bases. Sequenced: peripheral blood. CDR3 bases: TGCGCCAGCAGGGGACAGGGGACCGGCGAGCAGTACTTC. Amino acid sequence: CASRGQGTGEQYF.